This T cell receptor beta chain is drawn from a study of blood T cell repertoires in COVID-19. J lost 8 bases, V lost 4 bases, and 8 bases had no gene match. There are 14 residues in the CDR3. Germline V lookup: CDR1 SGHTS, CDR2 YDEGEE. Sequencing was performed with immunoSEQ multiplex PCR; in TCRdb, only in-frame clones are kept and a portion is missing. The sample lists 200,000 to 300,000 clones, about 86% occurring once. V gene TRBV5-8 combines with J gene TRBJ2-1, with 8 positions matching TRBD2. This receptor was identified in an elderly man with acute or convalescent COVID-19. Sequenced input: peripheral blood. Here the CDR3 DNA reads TGTGCCAGCAGCAAAGGACTAGCTGTCGATGAGCAGTTCTTC. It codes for CASSKGLAVDEQFF.